These 12 T cell receptor beta chains came from one sample sequenced in a study of post-analysis software for immune sequencing data. Study-wide findings and caveats: Among roughly 5 TRBV segments more frequent in patients than controls were TRBV5-6, TRBV5-1 and TRBV20-1.

The library was made from cDNA and included unique molecular identifiers. MiXCR was run by TCRdb on the PCR reads, yielding one entry per CDR3 protein. This table holds 700,000 to 900,000 distinct CDR3 sequences, around 45% found once. Their recognized antigens are unknown. The sample consisted of blood. Receptors were obtained from a girl under 18 with multiple sclerosis.

This clonotype has a handful of counts. The J gene is TRBJ2-3, the V gene TRBV4-2; 9 bases map to TRBD2. This CDR3 region has 17 residues. In germline, CDR1 is LGHNA, CDR2 YNFKEQ. V lost 4 bases to trimming and J lost 2 bases; unmatched junction nucleotides: 10. The CDR3 bases are TGTGCCAGCAGCCCGCCCCTGGCGGGAGGGCTCACAGATACGCAGTATTTT. Translating gives CASSPPLAGGLTDTQYF.

This clonotype occurred many times. This chain uses TRBV27 with TRBJ2-1; D remains ambiguous. Germline V gene sequence: CDR1 MNHEY, CDR2 SMNVEV (reference sequence). This CDR3 comprises 11 residues. V dropped 3 bases and J dropped 10 bases, with 7 bases sitting between them. The CDR3 nucleotides read TGTGCCAGCAGTTTCCAGAGGGAGCAGTTCTTC. Protein product: CASSFQREQFF.

This clonotype was observed at least ten times. The genes are TRBV20-1 and TRBJ2-4; TRBD2 matches 7 bases. The CDR3 has 12 residues. Germline V gene sequence: CDR1 DFQATT, CDR2 SNEGSKA (reference sequence). The V gene end was trimmed by 5 bases and the J gene end by 9 bases; junction bases not matched to a gene: 7. The CDR3 sequence: CSAFHGEGIQYF. The CDR3, as DNA: TGCAGTGCTTTCCACGGGGAGGGCATTCAGTACTTC.

This clonotype was counted between two and nine times. The rearrangement uses TRBV24-1 and TRBJ2-5, with 7 bases identical to TRBD1. Germline V gene sequence: CDR1 KGHDR, CDR2 SFDVKD. Trimming took 12 bases from V and 2 from J; bases not matched to a gene: 8. The length of the CDR3 is 13 residues. In DNA form, the CDR3 reads TGTGCCGCCGGGACAGCGATTCAAGAGACCCAGTACTTC. Residues: CAAGTAIQETQYF.

J is TRBJ1-6 and V is TRBV9; D unresolved. Germline V gene sequence: CDR1 SGDLS, CDR2 YYNGEE. This CDR3 contains 17 residues. Trimming shortened V by 0 bases and J by 4 bases, and 14 bases separated the two germline ends. CDR3 in DNA: TGTGCCAGCAGCGTAGATCCTAGGCTAGGGTATAATTCACCCCTCCACTTT. This codes for CASSVDPRLGYNSPLHF.

V gene TRBV9 combines with J gene TRBJ2-7; TRBD2 matches at 7 bases. The germline V gene has CDR1 SGDLS and CDR2 YYNGEE. The CDR3 sequence is 15 residues long. Trimming took 3 bases from V and 2 from J; bases not matched to a gene: 8. CDR3 DNA: TGTGCCAGCAGCGCCGGGAGGACATTGGCCTACGAGCAGTACTTC. This translates into CASSAGRTLAYEQYF.

The CDR3 spells CASSSIGATGYEQYF. CDR3 DNA: TGTGCCAGCAGTTCGATCGGGGCGACCGGGTACGAGCAGTACTTC. This chain links TRBV28 with TRBJ2-7; tentatively, D is TRBD1 or TRBD2 (5 bases each). The V and J ends lost 4 bases and 4 bases respectively, with 17 bases between them. The CDR3 length is 15 residues. CDR1 is MDHEN, CDR2 SYDVKM, per germline.

CDR3 loop: CASSPLVGYPNYGYTF. CDR3 bases: TGTGCCAGCAGCCCACTCGTGGGGTACCCTAACTATGGCTACACCTTC. V and J are TRBV3-1 and TRBJ1-2; D is uncertain. The germline V gene has CDR1 LGHDT and CDR2 YNNKEL (reference sequence). The V gene lost 4 bases and the J gene lost 0 bases, with 15 bases spanning the gap. This CDR3 comprises 16 residues.

This sequence joins TRBV30 and TRBJ2-7; 8 positions match TRBD2. From germline, CDR1 is GTSNPN and CDR2 SVGIG (reference sequence). V trimming: 3 bases; J trimming: 10 bases; junction bases outside the gene matches: 5. The CDR3 is 11 amino acids. CDR3 loop: CAWRSRGGQYF. CDR3 nucleotides: TGTGCCTGGAGAAGTCGGGGGGGCCAGTACTTC.

The rearrangement uses TRBV29-1 and TRBJ1-2; D is perhaps TRBD1 (5 bases). There are 13 residues in the CDR3. Trimming cost V 4 bases and J 7 bases, with 16 bases left between them. Germline CDR1 reads SQVTM; CDR2 reads ANQGSEA. The CDR3, as DNA: TGCAGCGTTGGAAACAGGAGTCGAGTTGGCTACACCTTC. It yields the protein CSVGNRSRVGYTF.

The chain is built from TRBV6-6 and TRBJ1-2; 10 nucleotides agree with TRBD1. The germline V gene encodes CDR1 MNHNY and CDR2 SVGAGI (reference sequence). V lost 2 bases to trimming and J lost 2 bases; unmatched junction nucleotides: 5. The CDR3 length is 16 residues. For the CDR3, the DNA is TGTGCCAGCAGTTACACGGGGGACAGGGGCAACTATGGCTACACCTTC. Translating it yields CASSYTGDRGNYGYTF.

The V and J genes are TRBV7-2 and TRBJ1-5, with D uncertain. Germline loops: CDR1 SGHTA, CDR2 FQGNSA. The CDR3 is 15 amino acids. The germline V and J ends were trimmed by 5 bases and 0 bases, with 11 bases remaining between them. CDR3 region: CASSPRPYSNQPQHF. CDR3 in DNA: TGTGCCAGCAGCCCTCGACCGTATAGCAATCAGCCCCAGCATTTT.